A selection of T cell receptor beta chains follows, all from one sample in a study of T cell repertoires in cytomegalovirus infection. TCRdb redid the calling of the reads with MiXCR, one entry per CDR3 protein. The repertoire includes about 740,000 distinct CDR3 sequences, 35% to 40% of them detected once, and around 2.8% sits in the top ten. Sequenced input: PBMCs. The receptors come from a human donor in good health (CMV status not recorded). Some clones in this sample may be carry-over from other donors' samples. CDR3s include the opening cysteine and the closing phenylalanine or tryptophan.

CDR3: CASSLSDRGEKLFF
V: TRBV28
J: TRBJ1-4

CDR3: CASSLIHSEQFF
V: TRBV11-1
J: TRBJ2-1

CDR3: CASSGVGENSPLHF
V: TRBV27
J: TRBJ1-6

CDR3: CASSLGAGHRTDTQYF
V: TRBV28
J: TRBJ2-3

CDR3: CASSSGLAGAHLYNEQFF
V: TRBV7-8
J: TRBJ2-1

CDR3: CASSQLGFRDEQYF
V: TRBV4-1
J: TRBJ2-7

CDR3: CASSLELASGTYEQYF
V: TRBV7-2
J: TRBJ2-7

CDR3: CASSLSYGREGETQYF
V: TRBV27
J: TRBJ2-5

CDR3: CASSVIRGSSQGYTF
V: TRBV10-2
J: TRBJ1-2

CDR3: CASSFMGQKNTEAFF
V: TRBV11-2
J: TRBJ1-1

CDR3: CASSSPQTWRSSYEQYF
V: TRBV6-2/TRBV6-3
J: TRBJ2-7

CDR3: CASSPSTGGHLTQYF
V: TRBV6-1
J: TRBJ2-3

CDR3: CAPKGPDYGYTF
V: TRBV15
J: TRBJ1-2

CDR3: CSVDVVRQEETQYF
V: TRBV29-1
J: TRBJ2-5

CDR3: CASTGTGAKSSYEQYF
V: TRBV6-1
J: TRBJ2-7

CDR3: CASSLEPGLGGYTF
V: TRBV7-9
J: TRBJ1-2

CDR3: CASSLVGDREQYF
V: TRBV5-1
J: TRBJ2-7

CDR3: CASSLPSGVYEQYF
V: TRBV28
J: TRBJ2-7

CDR3: CASARGASGTQATQYF
V: TRBV11-2
J: TRBJ2-5

CDR3: CASSLGALGGNTEAFF
V: TRBV7-2
J: TRBJ1-1

CDR3: CASSGHQGGNQPQHF
V: TRBV2
J: TRBJ1-5

CDR3: CASSFEGFYTDTQYF
V: TRBV5-5
J: TRBJ2-3